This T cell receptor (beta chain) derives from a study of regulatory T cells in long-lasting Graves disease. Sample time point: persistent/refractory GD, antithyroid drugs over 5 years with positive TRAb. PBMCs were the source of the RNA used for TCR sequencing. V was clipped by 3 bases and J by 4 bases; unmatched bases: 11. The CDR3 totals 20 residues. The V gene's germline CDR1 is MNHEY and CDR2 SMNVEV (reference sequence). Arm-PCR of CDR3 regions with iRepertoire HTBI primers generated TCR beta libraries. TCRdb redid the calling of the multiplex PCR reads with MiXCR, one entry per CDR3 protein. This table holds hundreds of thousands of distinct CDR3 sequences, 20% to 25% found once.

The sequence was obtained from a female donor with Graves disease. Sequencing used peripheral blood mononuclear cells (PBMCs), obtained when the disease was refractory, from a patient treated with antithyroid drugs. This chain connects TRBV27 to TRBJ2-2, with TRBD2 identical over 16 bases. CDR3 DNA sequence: TGTGCCAGCAGTTTTGAGTTTCCGGGACTAGCGGGGGGGCGCACCGGGGAGCTGTTTTTT. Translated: CASSFEFPGLAGGRTGELFF.